This entry describes one T cell receptor beta chain. Its cognate antigen is unknown. The CDR3 has 15 amino acids. Trimming took 7 bases from V and 5 from J; bases not matched to a gene: 11. In germline, CDR1 is SGHVS, CDR2 FQNEAQ. These data come from a study of cytomegalovirus exposure and HLA in healthy donors. Study-wide points: TCR beta sequences reportedly predicted most subjects' HLA-A and HLA-B alleles accurately.

The PCR ran on 60 Vbeta and 13 Jbeta primers. Using immunoSEQ multiplex PCR, the repertoire was profiled, and TCRdb retains in-frame clones only, with some absent. The sample includes more than 200,000 clones, 65% to 90% of them seen just once. The specimen was PBMCs. The clonotype was recovered from a girl between 10 and 17 years old in good health and CMV-seronegative. The V gene is TRBV7-8, the J gene TRBJ2-5; 9 positions match TRBD2. The CDR3 loop is CASKPGAGGHETQYF. The CDR3, as DNA: TGTGCCAGCAAACCTGGGGCGGGGGGGCATGAGACCCAGTACTTC.